This T cell receptor (beta chain) comes out of a study of cytomegalovirus exposure and HLA in healthy donors. Study results and limitations: It was reportedly the case that the classifier diagnosed cytomegalovirus status with high specificity and sensitivity. There were some V segments, including TRBV6-2 and TRBV6-3, excluded as indistinguishable.

Germline V lookup: CDR1 SGHNT, CDR2 YYREEE (reference sequence). Trimming removed 0 bases from V and 4 bases from J; junction bases left unmatched: 4. The CDR3 runs 17 residues. With respect to this clone: Antigen unknown.

13 Jbeta primers and 60 Vbeta primers were used for the PCR. Sequencing used immunoSEQ multiplex PCR; TCRdb keeps in-frame clones, though not all of them. This table has some 130,000 clones, 70% to 80% appearing once. The sample taken for sequencing was PBMCs. This rearrangement joins TRBV5-4 to TRBJ2-3, with 14 bases identical to TRBD2. The source of this sequence is a man aged 18 to 30 in good health and CMV-seronegative. The CDR3 coding sequence is TGTGCCAGCAGCTTGGAGTTGGGACTAGCGGGGGCAGATACGCAGTATTTT. Protein product: CASSLELGLAGADTQYF.